The 2 T cell receptor beta chains below were found in one sample sequenced in a study of cytomegalovirus exposure and HLA in healthy donors. PCR amplification relied on 60 Vbeta primers (plus 13 Jbeta primers). Generated by immunoSEQ multiplex PCR, the TCRdb table keeps only in-frame clones and is missing some. The sample contains 40,000 or so clones, approximately 86% of which appear only once. The sequencing sample was made of PBMCs. All receptors come from a woman aged 40 to 50 in good health and CMV-seropositive.

This clone was recorded only once. This chain links TRBV6-5 with TRBJ1-2, with a tentative D call TRBD1 (5 bases). The germline CDR1 and CDR2 sequences are MNHEY and SVGAGI. This CDR3 has 15 amino acids. V lost 0 bases to trimming and J lost 4 bases, with 12 bases between them. The CDR3 sequence: CASSYSKQGGYGYTF. CDR3 bases: TGTGCCAGCAGTTACTCGAAGCAGGGAGGCTATGGCTACACCTTC.

V is TRBV28 and J is TRBJ2-5; no definite D call. Germline V gives CDR1 MDHEN, CDR2 SYDVKM. There are 13 residues in the CDR3. Trimming cost V 5 bases and J 5 bases, with 12 bases left between them. CDR3 sequence reads: CASSETSPETQYF. CDR3 coding DNA: TGTGCCAGCAGTGAGACATCTCCGGAGACCCAGTACTTC.